These 3 T cell receptor beta chains share one sample of origin, sequenced in a study of shared clonotypes between healthy human individuals. Sequenced by immunoSEQ multiplex PCR; TCRdb stores in-frame clones only, minus some. The sample has a few hundred thousand clones, 65% seen once; the top ten hold 11%. The sequenced material came from memory CD4+ T cells sorted from blood. Indicated subset: CD45RA-negative fraction. The source is a man in his thirties or forties in good health.

This clone was detected a few times. This chain connects TRBV2 to TRBJ1-2; perhaps TRBD1 as D (5 bases). The ends were cut back, 8 bases at V and 4 bases at J, with 14 bases in the middle. The CDR3 contains 13 residues. Germline CDR1 SNHLY, CDR2 FYNNEI. CDR3 DNA: TGTGCCAGCCGGTTGGGGGACTCCTATGGCTACACCTTC. Translating gives CASRLGDSYGYTF.

Details on this clone: Other nucleotide sequences from this sample produce the same CDR3. The V call is TRBV6-6, the J call TRBJ2-1, with TRBD2 identical over 8 bases. The CDR3 has 16 amino acids. Germline trimming cut 8 bases from V and 2 bases from J; bases unmatched to any gene: 11. Germline CDR1 reads MNHNY; CDR2 reads SVGAGI (reference sequence). CDR3 in amino acids: CASRSPGLGPYNEQFF. Written as DNA, the CDR3 is TGTGCCAGCCGCTCTCCGGGACTAGGGCCCTACAATGAGCAGTTCTTC.

This sequence joins TRBV5-1 and TRBJ1-1, with 7 bases lining up with TRBD1. The CDR3 runs 14 residues. Trimming cost V 5 bases and J 2 bases; bases outside gene matches: 6. CDR1 SGHRS and CDR2 YFSETQ come from the germline V gene. Written as DNA, the CDR3 is TGCGCCAGCAGAGAGGGGGCGGGTAACACTGAAGCTTTCTTT. This translates into CASREGAGNTEAFF.